This T cell receptor beta chain was found in a study of T cell responses to AZD1222 COVID-19 vaccine. The assay was immunoSEQ multiplex PCR, and TCRdb's table has in-frame clones only and misses some. The table shows 150,000 to 200,000 clones, with about 88% occurring only once. Germline V CDR1 and CDR2: SGHRS, YFSETQ. This CDR3 has 14 residues. Trimming took off 5 bases at V and 2 bases at J, with 14 bases between the two ends. Study-wide findings and caveats: A rise in Spike-specific TCR breadth and depth followed two AZD1222 doses. Nearly half of spike-specific TCRs reportedly go after variant regions that carry no mutations.

About this clone: Its target is unknown.

The material was peripheral blood, obtained 28 days after the second AZD1222 dose. The chain combines TRBV5-1 with TRBJ2-7; possibly TRBD1 for D (5 bases). The source is an adult who received the AZD1222 COVID-19 vaccine. In DNA, the CDR3 is TGCGCCAGCAGTATGAGACAGCCTACCTACGAGCAGTACTTC. Translating it yields CASSMRQPTYEQYF.